The TCR beta chain described here comes from a study of lymphopenia after photon versus proton radiotherapy. Study findings and constraints: Relative stability marked proton patients; photon patients lost diversity and naive cells. Oligoclonal CD8+ Temra expansion after nadir drove photon patients' diversity drop. Authors raise, but do not show, better survival with proton therapy. Post-nadir TCR diversity decline inversely tracked overall survival among those who died.

On this clone: No antigen is known for it.

This CDR3 region has 15 residues. V was cut by 5 bases and J by 4 bases, with 15 bases left in between. Looked up from germline, CDR1 is LNHNV and CDR2 is YYDKDF (reference sequence). Data came from immunoSEQ multiplex PCR; TCRdb stores just in-frame clones and leaves some out. The profile shows around 50,000 clones, 65% to 85% of them singletons. The starting material was peripheral blood, obtained from a patient treated with proton-based radiotherapy. This chain connects TRBV15 to TRBJ2-1; possibly TRBD1 for D (6 bases). This receptor was identified in a man aged 60-69 years with pancreatic cancer. The CDR3 loop reads CATSSGVLGYNEQFF. The DNA of the CDR3 is TGTGCCACCAGCTCAGGGGTACTAGGGTACAATGAGCAGTTCTTC. Looking up the rest from reference TRBV15 and TRBJ2-1 gives the full variable domain: DAMVIQNPRYQVTQFGKPVTLSCSQTLNHNVMYWYQQKSSQAPKLLFHYYDKDFNNEADTPDNFQSRRPNTSFCFLDIRSPGLGDTAMYLCATSSGVLGYNEQFFGPGTRLTVL.